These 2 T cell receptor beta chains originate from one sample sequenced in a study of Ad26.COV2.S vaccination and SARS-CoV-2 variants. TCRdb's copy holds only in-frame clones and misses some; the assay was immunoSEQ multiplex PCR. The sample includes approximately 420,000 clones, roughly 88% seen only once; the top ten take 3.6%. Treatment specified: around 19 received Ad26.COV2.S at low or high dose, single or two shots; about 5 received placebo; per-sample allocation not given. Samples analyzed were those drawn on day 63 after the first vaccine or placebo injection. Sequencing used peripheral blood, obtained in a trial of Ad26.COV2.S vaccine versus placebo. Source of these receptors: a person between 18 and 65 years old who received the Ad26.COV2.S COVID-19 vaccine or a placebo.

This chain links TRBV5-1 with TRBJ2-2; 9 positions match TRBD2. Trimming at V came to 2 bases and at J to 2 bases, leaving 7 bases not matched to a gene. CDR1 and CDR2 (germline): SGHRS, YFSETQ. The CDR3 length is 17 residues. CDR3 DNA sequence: TGCGCCAGCAGCTTTTGGCTAGCGGGGACAAACACCGGGGAGCTGTTTTTT. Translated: CASSFWLAGTNTGELFF.

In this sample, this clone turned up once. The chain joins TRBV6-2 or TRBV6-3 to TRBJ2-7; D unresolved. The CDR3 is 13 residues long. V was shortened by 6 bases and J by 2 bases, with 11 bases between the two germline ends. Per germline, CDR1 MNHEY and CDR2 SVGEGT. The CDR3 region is CASSLLRTYEQYF. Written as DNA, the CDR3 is TGTGCCAGCAGCCTACTAAGGACCTACGAGCAGTACTTC.